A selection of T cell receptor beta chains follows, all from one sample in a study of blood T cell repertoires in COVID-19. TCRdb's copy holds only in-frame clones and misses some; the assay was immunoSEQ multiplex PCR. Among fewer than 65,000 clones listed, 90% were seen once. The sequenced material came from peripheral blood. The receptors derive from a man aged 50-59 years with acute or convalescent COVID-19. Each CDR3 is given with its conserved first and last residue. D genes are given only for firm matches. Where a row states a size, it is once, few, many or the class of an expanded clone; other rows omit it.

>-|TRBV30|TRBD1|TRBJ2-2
CAWSRQGYTGELFF
TGTGCCTGGTCAAGACAGGGGTACACCGGGGAGCTGTTTTTT
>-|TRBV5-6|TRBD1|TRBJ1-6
CASSLVAGQGASPLHF
TGTGCCAGCAGCTTGGTGGCAGGACAGGGGGCATCACCCCTCCACTTT
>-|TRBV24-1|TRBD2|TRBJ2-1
CATSDVTSGYSYNEQFF
TGTGCCACCAGTGATGTGACTAGCGGCTATTCCTACAATGAGCAGTTCTTC
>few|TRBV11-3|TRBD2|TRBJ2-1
CASSLVYGAGGDNEQFF
TGTGCCAGCAGCTTAGTATATGGTGCGGGAGGAGACAATGAGCAGTTCTTC
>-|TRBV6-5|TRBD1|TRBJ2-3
CASLLGQGADTQYF
TGTGCCAGCCTCTTGGGACAGGGGGCAGATACGCAGTATTTT
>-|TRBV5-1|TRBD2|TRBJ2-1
CASSLLAGGLAGGDEQFF
TGCGCCAGCAGCTTGTTGGCCGGGGGACTAGCGGGAGGAGATGAGCAGTTCTTC
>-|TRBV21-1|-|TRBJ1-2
CASSKGSRVYGYTF
TGTGCCAGCAGCAAAGGAAGCAGGGTTTATGGCTACACCTTC
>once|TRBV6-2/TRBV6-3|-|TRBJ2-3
CASSYSDTSTDTQYF
TGTGCCAGCAGTTACTCGGACACGAGCACAGATACGCAGTATTTT
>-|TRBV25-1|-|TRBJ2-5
CASVLGETQYF
TGTGCCAGCGTTCTCGGGGAGACCCAGTACTTC
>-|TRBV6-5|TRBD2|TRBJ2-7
CASSYSGSGTYEQYF
TGTGCCAGCAGTTATAGCGGGAGTGGGACCTACGAGCAGTACTTC
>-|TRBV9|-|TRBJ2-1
CASSGSLASDNNEQFF
TGTGCCAGCAGCGGTTCCCTGGCTAGCGACAACAATGAGCAGTTCTTC
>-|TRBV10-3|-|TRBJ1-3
CAISPITGRSGNTIYF
TGTGCCATCAGTCCCATTACAGGGCGCTCTGGAAACACCATATATTTT
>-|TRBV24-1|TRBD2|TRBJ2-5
CATSPGTSGRGGETQYF
TGTGCCACCAGCCCCGGAACTAGCGGGAGGGGTGGAGAGACCCAGTACTTC
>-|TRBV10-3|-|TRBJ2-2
CAISWGGGSNTGELFF
TGTGCCATCAGTTGGGGGGGCGGGAGCAACACCGGGGAGCTGTTTTTT